This T cell receptor (beta chain) was observed in a study of early T cells in non-severe SARS-CoV-2 infection. Study-wide context: Sequencing was performed on bulk RNA from unsorted whole blood, leaving chains unpaired.

The TCR library protocol attached unique molecular identifiers to the individual cDNA molecules. TCRdb itself ran the 5' RACE reads through MiXCR, one entry per CDR3 protein. The sample holds about 50,000 distinct CDR3 sequences, roughly 13% seen once. Trimming stripped 4 bases from V and 7 bases from J, with 24 bases between. CDR3 length: 18 amino acids. CDR1 is KGHDR, CDR2 SFDVKD, per germline. Notes on this clonotype: The target antigen is unknown.

General study findings and limits: Clonotype matching in VDJdb favored anti-spike CD8 responses and did not capture private and CD4 specificities.

This clonotype originated in an adult who was a healthcare worker with PCR-confirmed SARS-CoV-2 infection or an uninfected control (not recorded which). V and J are TRBV24-1 and TRBJ2-2, with D possibly called TRBD1 or TRBD2 (6 bases each). Sequencing was carried out using whole blood. Here the CDR3 reads CATSDLRGAGRKNGELFF. DNA for the CDR3: TGTGCCACCAGTGACCTGAGGGGGGCAGGGAGAAAGAACGGGGAGCTGTTTTTT.